Listed here are 29 T cell receptor beta chains from one sample, sequenced in a study of CD8 T cells in Susac syndrome. Random hexamers were used to reverse transcribe 0.5 to 1 ug of RNA. TCRdb reanalysed the immunoSEQ multiplex PCR reads using MiXCR and keeps one entry per CDR3 protein. The sample shows roughly 120,000 distinct CDR3 sequences, 90% to 95% of them seen only once. The sample consisted of CD4+ T cells from PBMCs. The receptors come from a human donor in good health.

V gene TRBV7-9 combines with J gene TRBJ2-5, with 8 bases identical to TRBD2. V was pared by 5 bases and J by 5 bases, with 13 bases of the junction left unmatched. The V gene's germline CDR1 is SEHNR and CDR2 FQNEAQ (reference sequence). This CDR3 comprises 16 residues. CDR3: CASSRPLLAAKETQYF. CDR3 bases: TGTGCCAGCAGCCGCCCCCTACTAGCGGCCAAGGAGACCCAGTACTTC.

The rearrangement uses TRBV5-1 and TRBJ2-7; D gene ambiguous. The CDR3 has 15 residues. The V gene lost 4 bases and the J gene lost 0 bases, with 14 bases spanning the gap. Germline-derived CDR1 and CDR2 are SGHRS and YFSETQ. Written as DNA, the CDR3 is TGCGCCAGCAGCAACCTACCTATCTTCTCCTACGAGCAGTACTTC. The encoded protein is CASSNLPIFSYEQYF.

The V call is TRBV7-8, the J call TRBJ1-4, with D tentatively TRBD1 (5 bases). Trimming pared 2 bases from V and 8 bases from J, leaving 18 bases between. The CDR3 runs to 16 residues. Germline V CDR1 and CDR2: SGHVS, FQNEAQ. Here the CDR3 DNA reads TGTGCCAGCAGCTTACCGGCGAGGGGCGCGGGAGAAAAACTGTTTTTT. Encoded protein: CASSLPARGAGEKLFF.

The CDR3 loop reads CSARDSRDISYEQYF. CDR3 sequence (DNA): TGCAGTGCTAGAGATAGTAGGGACATCTCCTACGAGCAGTACTTC. V usage is TRBV20-1 and J usage is TRBJ2-7; D may be TRBD1 (6 bases). The CDR3 is made up of 15 amino acids. Trimming took off 0 bases at V and 0 bases at J, with 12 bases between the two ends. Germline lookup yields CDR1 DFQATT and CDR2 SNEGSKA (reference sequence).

CDR3 DNA: TGTGCCAGCTCACCACCCGTGCGGGGCACCTACACTGAAGCTTTCTTT. This sequence encodes CASSPPVRGTYTEAFF. The chain is built from TRBV18 and TRBJ1-1; D perhaps matches TRBD1 (5 bases). The CDR3 runs 16 residues. Looked up from germline, CDR1 is KGHSH and CDR2 is LQKENI. The germline V and J ends were trimmed by 0 bases and 3 bases, with 14 bases remaining between them.

The chain employs TRBV30 and TRBJ2-7; 10 nucleotides line up with TRBD2. Germline loops: CDR1 GTSNPN, CDR2 SVGIG (reference sequence). Trimming removed 0 bases from V and 1 base from J; junction bases left unmatched: 3. This CDR3 region has 15 residues. CDR3 sequence reads: CAWSVTGLASYEQYF. CDR3 coding DNA: TGTGCCTGGAGTGTGACGGGACTAGCGTCCTACGAGCAGTACTTC.

The chain combines TRBV20-1 with TRBJ1-2; no clear D. This CDR3 is 13 amino acids long. V gave up 0 bases and J gave up 4 bases, with 9 bases separating them. CDR1 is DFQATT and CDR2 is SNEGSKA in the germline V gene (reference sequence). In nucleotides, the CDR3 is TGCAGTGCTAGAGATGACTCGGCCTATGGCTACACCTTC. Translating gives CSARDDSAYGYTF.

This chain's CDR3 is CASSQDLGNTEAFF. The DNA of the CDR3 is TGTGCCAGCAGCCAAGATCTCGGGAACACTGAAGCTTTCTTT. The rearrangement joins TRBV3-1 to TRBJ1-1, with D unclear. Per the germline V gene, CDR1 is LGHDT and CDR2 is YNNKEL (reference sequence). The CDR3 covers 14 residues. The V gene lost 0 bases and the J gene lost 1 base, with 6 bases spanning the gap.

The chain employs TRBV7-9 and TRBJ1-2; D is possibly TRBD1 (5 bases). Trimming cost V 5 bases and J 4 bases, with 11 bases left between them. The CDR3 has 13 amino acids. Germline values: CDR1 SEHNR, CDR2 FQNEAQ (reference sequence). CDR3 coding DNA: TGTGCCAGCAGCGAGGGACTTTTCTATGGCTACACCTTC. This translates into CASSEGLFYGYTF.

The gene calls are TRBV5-1 and TRBJ2-2; 8 bases line up with TRBD2. V was clipped by 9 bases and J by 2 bases; unmatched bases: 6. Germline assignment: CDR1 SGHRS and CDR2 YFSETQ. This CDR3 comprises 14 residues. The CDR3 nucleotides are TGCGCCACCGGGAGGGACTCCAACACCGGGGAGCTGTTTTTT. This encodes CATGRDSNTGELFF. The full variable domain, with the rest looked up from reference TRBV5-1 and TRBJ2-2, is KAGVTQTPRYLIKTRGQQVTLSCSPISGHRSVSWYQQTPGQGLQFLFEYFSETQRNKGNFPGRFSGRQFSNSRSEMNVSTLELGDSALYLCATGRDSNTGELFFGEGSRLTVL.

The chain carries TRBV3-1 and TRBJ2-1; the match to TRBD2 covers 9 bases. Germline loops: CDR1 LGHDT, CDR2 YNNKEL (reference sequence). The ends lost 5 bases at V and 5 bases at J; junction bases unmatched: 7. This CDR3 is 15 amino acids long. Here the CDR3 DNA reads TGTGCCAGCAGCTTCGTAGCGGGAGTTAACAATGAGCAGTTCTTC. The encoded protein is CASSFVAGVNNEQFF.

The chain combines TRBV5-1 with TRBJ2-7, with 10 positions matching TRBD2. The length of the CDR3 is 15 residues. V gave up 5 bases and J gave up 4 bases; unmatched junction bases: 9. Germline V CDR1 and CDR2: SGHRS, YFSETQ. The CDR3 nucleotides are TGCGCCAGCAGAATAGCGGGAGGTCCCCTTTACGAGCAGTACTTC. Its translation: CASRIAGGPLYEQYF.

This clonotype was seen once. The chain joins TRBV2 to TRBJ2-2; 8 bases map to TRBD1. Germline CDR1 SNHLY, CDR2 FYNNEI. The CDR3 has 15 amino acids. The junction had 7 bases not matched to a gene; V was cut back by 7 bases and J by 3 bases. For the CDR3, the DNA is TGTGCCAGCAAATTGGGGACAGGATACACCGGGGAGCTGTTTTTT. Translated: CASKLGTGYTGELFF.

This clonotype came up a few times. The chain has TRBV25-1 and TRBJ2-2; TRBD1 aligns across 9 bases. CDR1 MGHDK and CDR2 SYGVNS come from the germline V gene. This CDR3 has 15 residues. J was trimmed by 4 bases and V by 3 bases; bases with no gene match: 3. This chain's CDR3 is CASSDPGQGTGELFF. In nucleotides, the CDR3 is TGTGCCAGCAGTGATCCGGGACAGGGCACCGGGGAGCTGTTTTTT.

The chain employs TRBV7-6 and TRBJ2-5; the D gene is possibly TRBD2 (5 bases). The CDR3 sequence is 15 residues long. Between the trimmed V and J ends, which lost 1 base and 5 bases, there was a span of 14 bases. Germline assignment: CDR1 SGHVS and CDR2 FNYEAQ. CDR3 bases: TGTGCCAGCAGCTTAGAAAGACCTCCGGGGGAGACCCAGTACTTC. Translated: CASSLERPPGETQYF.

The CDR3 DNA reads TGTGCCACCAGCAGAGACGCGGGAGAGGTAGATACGCAGTATTTT. Translating gives CATSRDAGEVDTQYF. The chain is built from TRBV15 and TRBJ2-3; 7 positions match TRBD2. V shed 0 bases and J 5 bases; nucleotides not matched to a gene: 5. CDR3 length: 15 residues. In germline, CDR1 is LNHNV, CDR2 YYDKDF (reference sequence).

This rearrangement joins TRBV11-2 to TRBJ2-4, with TRBD2 matching over 14 bases. This CDR3 comprises 20 residues. V lost 4 bases and J lost 1; bases outside the gene matches: 12. CDR1 and CDR2 (germline): SGHAT, FQNNGV. DNA for the CDR3: TGTGCCAGCAGCTCGACTAGCGGGAGGGCCGGGGCTCTTGCCAAAAACATTCAGTACTTC. The encoded protein is CASSSTSGRAGALAKNIQYF. The entire variable domain, with the rest obtained from reference TRBV11-2 and TRBJ2-4, is as follows: EAGVAQSPRYKIIEKRQSVAFWCNPISGHATLYWYQQILGQGPKLLIQFQNNGVVDDSQLPKDRFSAERLKGVDSTLKIQPAKLEDSAVYLCASSSTSGRAGALAKNIQYFGAGTRLSVL.

V gene TRBV28 combines with J gene TRBJ2-7; D ambiguous. This CDR3 comprises 13 residues. In germline, CDR1 is MDHEN, CDR2 SYDVKM. V was pared by 1 base and J by 3 bases, with 7 bases between. The CDR3 loop reads CASSLSGHYEQYF. Written as DNA, the CDR3 is TGTGCCAGCAGTTTATCAGGCCACTACGAGCAGTACTTC.

This chain connects TRBV7-9 to TRBJ1-1; D unresolved. The CDR3 runs 12 residues. The germline V and J ends were trimmed by 5 bases and 3 bases, with 7 bases remaining between them. Germline CDR1 SEHNR, CDR2 FQNEAQ (reference sequence). CDR3 sequence reads: CASSPLDTEAFF. CDR3 coding DNA: TGTGCCAGCAGCCCTTTAGACACTGAAGCTTTCTTT. Using reference TRBV7-9 and TRBJ1-1 for the parts outside the CDR3, the full variable domain is DTGVSQNPRHKITKRGQNVTFRCDPISEHNRLYWYRQTLGQGPEFLTYFQNEAQLEKSRLLSDRFSAERPKGSFSTLEIQRTEQGDSAMYLCASSPLDTEAFFGQGTRLTVV.

The chain employs TRBV3-1 and TRBJ2-5; the D is unclear. This CDR3 region has 13 residues. In germline, CDR1 is LGHDT, CDR2 YNNKEL (reference sequence). Trimming shortened V by 0 bases and J by 3 bases, and 5 bases separated the two germline ends. Here the CDR3 DNA reads TGTGCCAGCAGCCAAGATCGGGAAGAGACCCAGTACTTC. Amino acids: CASSQDREETQYF.

The J gene is TRBJ2-1, the V gene TRBV9; 9 bases agree with TRBD1. The V gene's germline CDR1 is SGDLS and CDR2 YYNGEE. V trimming: 0 bases; J trimming: 7 bases; junction bases outside the gene matches: 8. The CDR3 extends over 16 amino acids. The CDR3 reads CASSVVGTGKLNEQFF. The CDR3 DNA is TGTGCCAGCAGCGTAGTCGGGACAGGGAAGTTAAATGAGCAGTTCTTC.

This chain's CDR3 is CSVGTGGPSTDTQYF. The CDR3 DNA reads TGCAGCGTTGGAACGGGAGGGCCGAGCACAGATACGCAGTATTTT. J is TRBJ2-3 and V is TRBV29-1, with 8 positions matching TRBD2. CDR3 length: 15 amino acids. The J segment lost 0 bases and the V segment lost 4 bases, leaving 6 bases of the junction unmatched. CDR1 SQVTM and CDR2 ANQGSEA come from the germline V gene.

CDR3 nucleotide sequence: TGTGCCAGCAGTTTTGGGTGGGCCTACGAGCAGTACTTC. Translation: CASSFGWAYEQYF. The V and J genes are TRBV12-3 or TRBV12-4 and TRBJ2-7; D is ambiguous. V lost 3 bases and J 2 bases, leaving 8 bases between the germline ends. CDR3 size: 13 residues.

CDR3 region: CASSVMRGNTEAFF. The CDR3 nucleotides read TGTGCCAGCAGTGTGATGCGAGGAAACACTGAAGCTTTCTTT. V is TRBV6-5 and J is TRBJ1-1; D ambiguous. This CDR3 has 14 amino acids. In germline, CDR1 is MNHEY, CDR2 SVGAGI. Trimming took off 5 bases at V and 2 bases at J, with 12 bases between the two ends.

As regards this clonotype: Relative to the germline gene, one junction end is altered; a read error may explain this. The chain has TRBV7-2 and TRBJ2-5, with 8 bases matching TRBD2. Germline CDR1 and CDR2: SGHTA and FQGNSA. The CDR3 runs 14 residues. CDR3 sequence: CASSLAVPSGSVNF. The CDR3 DNA is TGTGCCAGCAGCTTAGCGGTTCCGAGCGGGAGTGTAAACTTC.

V usage is TRBV3-1 and J usage is TRBJ2-1; 8 positions match TRBD2. The CDR3 length is 14 residues. V lost 7 bases, J lost 8 bases, and 10 bases stayed unmatched. Germline-derived CDR1 and CDR2 are LGHDT and YNNKEL (reference sequence). The CDR3: CASKDSGSSYEQFF. The CDR3 region has the DNA TGTGCCAGCAAGGACAGCGGGAGCAGCTATGAGCAGTTCTTC.

This chain uses TRBV29-1 with TRBJ2-7; D is undetermined. The CDR3 runs to 13 residues. Germline loops: CDR1 SQVTM, CDR2 ANQGSEA. The germline V and J ends were trimmed by 6 bases and 5 bases, with 17 bases remaining between them. The CDR3 region has the DNA TGCAGCGTCTGGACGGACCCTTGGGACGAGCAGTACTTC. It translates to CSVWTDPWDEQYF.

V is TRBV5-1 and J is TRBJ2-7; possibly TRBD2 for D (6 bases). This CDR3 is built from 14 residues. Germline CDR1 is SGHRS and CDR2 is YFSETQ. V lost 0 bases and J lost 5, with 12 bases in between. The CDR3 here is CASSLEAGIHEQYF. The CDR3 nucleotides read TGCGCCAGCAGCTTGGAGGCGGGGATCCACGAGCAGTACTTC.

The chain recombines TRBV20-1 with TRBJ2-5, with 7 bases matching TRBD2. The CDR3 covers 15 residues. Germline V lookup: CDR1 DFQATT, CDR2 SNEGSKA (reference sequence). V shed 1 base, J shed 5 bases, and the junction held 10 bases outside the gene matches. CDR3 sequence (DNA): TGCAGTGCTAGAGCGCCGGGGAGGGCCTCGGAGACCCAGTACTTC. Encoded protein: CSARAPGRASETQYF.